Listed below are T cell receptor beta chains from one sample, sequenced in a study of blood T cells in healthy people across ages. TCRdb re-derived calls from the 5' RACE reads in MiXCR, one entry per CDR3 protein. The data hold hundreds of thousands of distinct CDR3 sequences, with just over 55% observed a single time. Input material: blood. These receptors came from a man aged 40-50 years in good health. CDR3s include the opening cysteine and the closing phenylalanine or tryptophan. D genes are given only for firm matches. Part of the rows lack a size; the others show once, few, many or a class for expanded clones.

v_call: TRBV4-2
j_call: TRBJ2-5
clone_size: NA
d_call: NA
cdr3_aa: CASSPHGRGYQETQYF
cdr3_nt: TGTGCCAGCTCTCCTCATGGGCGGGGATACCAAGAGACCCAGTACTTC

v_call: TRBV20-1
j_call: TRBJ2-5
clone_size: NA
d_call: TRBD2
cdr3_aa: CSAPMASGRGLETQYF
cdr3_nt: TGCAGTGCCCCCATGGCCAGCGGGAGAGGTTTAGAGACCCAGTACTTC

v_call: TRBV27
j_call: TRBJ2-7
clone_size: NA
d_call: TRBD2
cdr3_aa: CASSLSTSGNLSSYEQYF
cdr3_nt: TGTGCCAGCAGTTTATCAACTAGCGGGAACCTTAGCTCCTACGAGCAGTACTTC

v_call: TRBV7-8
j_call: TRBJ1-2
clone_size: few
d_call: NA
cdr3_aa: CASSPPGQFHGYTF
cdr3_nt: TGTGCCAGCAGCCCCCCGGGACAATTTCATGGCTACACCTTC

v_call: TRBV6-1
j_call: TRBJ1-1
clone_size: NA
d_call: TRBD1
cdr3_aa: CASRGTGRTEAFF
cdr3_nt: TGTGCCAGCAGAGGGACAGGCAGGACTGAAGCTTTCTTT

v_call: TRBV7-9
j_call: TRBJ1-2
clone_size: NA
d_call: NA
cdr3_aa: CASSLQLRDRGGYTF
cdr3_nt: TGTGCCAGCAGCCTTCAGCTCCGGGATAGAGGGGGCTACACCTTC

v_call: TRBV4-2
j_call: TRBJ1-2
clone_size: NA
d_call: NA
cdr3_aa: CASSQDGSYTF
cdr3_nt: TGTGCCAGCAGCCAAGATGGAAGCTACACCTTC

v_call: TRBV4-1
j_call: TRBJ2-5
clone_size: NA
d_call: TRBD2
cdr3_aa: CASSYLAGGLETQYF
cdr3_nt: TGCGCCAGCAGCTACCTAGCGGGAGGCCTTGAGACCCAGTACTTC

v_call: TRBV7-2
j_call: TRBJ2-5
clone_size: NA
d_call: TRBD1
cdr3_aa: CASSLKGAHGKETQYF
cdr3_nt: TGTGCCAGCAGCTTAAAGGGGGCGCATGGGAAAGAGACCCAGTACTTC

v_call: TRBV29-1
j_call: TRBJ1-2
clone_size: NA
d_call: TRBD1
cdr3_aa: CSVQTGGHGYTF
cdr3_nt: TGCAGCGTCCAGACAGGGGGGCATGGCTACACCTTC

v_call: TRBV5-6
j_call: TRBJ1-5
clone_size: NA
d_call: NA
cdr3_aa: CASSLNGVTSHQPQHF
cdr3_nt: TGTGCCAGCAGCTTGAACGGGGTAACGAGCCATCAGCCCCAGCATTTT

v_call: TRBV6-6
j_call: TRBJ2-7
clone_size: NA
d_call: NA
cdr3_aa: CASSYSMGEAYEQYF
cdr3_nt: TGTGCCAGCAGTTACTCGATGGGGGAGGCCTACGAGCAGTACTTC

v_call: TRBV19
j_call: TRBJ1-2
clone_size: NA
d_call: TRBD1
cdr3_aa: CASSNEGARGYTF
cdr3_nt: TGTGCCAGTAGTAACGAGGGGGCGCGAGGCTACACCTTC

v_call: TRBV7-9
j_call: TRBJ1-4
clone_size: NA
d_call: TRBD1
cdr3_aa: CASSLGPGQAPEKLFF
cdr3_nt: TGTGCCAGCAGCTTAGGACCGGGACAGGCGCCCGAAAAACTGTTTTTT

v_call: TRBV4-2
j_call: TRBJ1-2
clone_size: NA
d_call: TRBD1
cdr3_aa: CASSQDLQGAGYGYTF
cdr3_nt: TGTGCCAGCAGCCAAGATCTCCAGGGGGCCGGCTATGGCTACACCTTC

v_call: TRBV7-6
j_call: TRBJ1-2
clone_size: once
d_call: NA
cdr3_aa: CASSLVDRSGGGGYTF
cdr3_nt: TGTGCCAGCAGCTTAGTCGACAGGAGCGGAGGGGGTGGCTACACCTTC

v_call: TRBV10-3
j_call: TRBJ2-5
clone_size: few
d_call: NA
cdr3_aa: CAISGRQETQYF
cdr3_nt: TGTGCCATCAGTGGTAGACAAGAGACCCAGTACTTC

v_call: TRBV5-1
j_call: TRBJ2-7
clone_size: NA
d_call: NA
cdr3_aa: CASSVAGREQYF
cdr3_nt: TGCGCCAGCAGTGTCGCTGGTCGCGAGCAGTACTTC

v_call: TRBV27
j_call: TRBJ1-2
clone_size: NA
d_call: TRBD1
cdr3_aa: CASSSGQDPYGYTF
cdr3_nt: TGTGCCAGCAGTTCCGGACAGGATCCCTATGGCTACACCTTC

v_call: TRBV9
j_call: TRBJ1-1
clone_size: NA
d_call: NA
cdr3_aa: CACSLLTRGTRTEAFF
cdr3_nt: TGTGCCTGCAGCCTTTTGACTCGGGGTACGAGGACTGAAGCTTTCTTT

v_call: TRBV12-3/TRBV12-4
j_call: TRBJ2-7
clone_size: NA
d_call: NA
cdr3_aa: CASTRTGLTLGEQYF
cdr3_nt: TGTGCCAGCACCCGAACAGGATTGACCCTAGGCGAGCAGTACTTC

v_call: TRBV5-6
j_call: TRBJ1-1
clone_size: NA
d_call: TRBD1
cdr3_aa: CASSGTGSAEAFF
cdr3_nt: TGTGCCAGCAGCGGGACAGGGAGCGCTGAAGCTTTCTTT

v_call: TRBV20-1
j_call: TRBJ2-1
clone_size: NA
d_call: TRBD2
cdr3_aa: CSASPASGGNNEQFF
cdr3_nt: TGCAGTGCTAGCCCCGCCAGCGGGGGGAACAATGAGCAGTTCTTC

v_call: TRBV7-9
j_call: TRBJ2-7
clone_size: NA
d_call: NA
cdr3_aa: CASSLESGTAYF
cdr3_nt: TGTGCCAGCAGCTTAGAGTCCGGGACTGCGTACTTC

v_call: TRBV20-1
j_call: TRBJ1-2
clone_size: few
d_call: NA
cdr3_aa: CSARGHNYGYTF
cdr3_nt: TGCAGTGCTAGAGGGCACAACTATGGCTACACCTTC

v_call: TRBV4-1
j_call: TRBJ2-7
clone_size: NA
d_call: TRBD2
cdr3_aa: CASSQSVIPGLAGVEQYF
cdr3_nt: TGCGCCAGCAGCCAGTCCGTCATCCCCGGACTAGCGGGAGTTGAGCAGTACTTC

v_call: TRBV20-1
j_call: TRBJ2-1
clone_size: NA
d_call: TRBD2
cdr3_aa: CSATSGRNEQFF
cdr3_nt: TGCAGTGCCACTAGCGGGAGGAATGAGCAGTTCTTC

v_call: TRBV9
j_call: TRBJ1-2
clone_size: NA
d_call: NA
cdr3_aa: CASSAQGKTAGYTF
cdr3_nt: TGTGCCAGCAGCGCACAGGGAAAAACCGCTGGCTACACCTTC

v_call: TRBV9
j_call: TRBJ1-1
clone_size: NA
d_call: TRBD1
cdr3_aa: CASSVLTGTGETEAFF
cdr3_nt: TGTGCCAGCAGCGTATTAACCGGGACAGGGGAAACTGAAGCTTTCTTT

v_call: TRBV7-7
j_call: TRBJ2-5
clone_size: NA
d_call: NA
cdr3_aa: CASSSVTGNQETQYF
cdr3_nt: TGTGCCAGCAGCTCTGTAACAGGGAACCAAGAGACCCAGTACTTC

v_call: TRBV3-1
j_call: TRBJ1-1
clone_size: NA
d_call: TRBD1
cdr3_aa: CASSQDYGQGSNTEAFF
cdr3_nt: TGTGCCAGCAGCCAAGATTACGGACAGGGGTCTAACACTGAAGCTTTCTTT

v_call: TRBV10-3
j_call: TRBJ2-3
clone_size: few
d_call: TRBD1
cdr3_aa: CAISEGFSGQGTDTQYF
cdr3_nt: TGTGCCATCAGTGAGGGTTTTTCTGGACAGGGTACAGATACGCAGTATTTT

v_call: TRBV19
j_call: TRBJ2-3
clone_size: NA
d_call: TRBD1
cdr3_aa: CASSGTEGNTQYF
cdr3_nt: TGTGCCAGTAGTGGGACAGAGGGAAATACGCAGTATTTT

v_call: TRBV28
j_call: TRBJ2-7
clone_size: NA
d_call: TRBD1
cdr3_aa: CASSFTSDRGLREQYF
cdr3_nt: TGTGCCAGCAGTTTTACATCCGACAGGGGTTTACGGGAGCAGTACTTC

v_call: TRBV10-3
j_call: TRBJ2-5
clone_size: NA
d_call: TRBD1
cdr3_aa: CAISDKTGTYNEQYF
cdr3_nt: TGTGCCATCAGTGACAAGACAGGGACCTACAATGAGCAGTACTTC

v_call: TRBV6-6
j_call: TRBJ2-5
clone_size: NA
d_call: NA
cdr3_aa: CASRPQHNEQYF
cdr3_nt: TGTGCCAGCAGACCACAGCACAATGAGCAGTACTTC

v_call: TRBV6-2/TRBV6-3
j_call: TRBJ2-5
clone_size: NA
d_call: TRBD2
cdr3_aa: CASSLSLIAGGPEETQYF
cdr3_nt: TGTGCCAGCAGTTTAAGCCTTATAGCGGGAGGGCCGGAGGAGACCCAGTACTTC

v_call: TRBV5-1
j_call: TRBJ2-5
clone_size: few
d_call: NA
cdr3_aa: CASSTRRGGYQETQYF
cdr3_nt: TGCGCCAGCAGCACCAGACGCGGCGGGTACCAGGAGACCCAGTACTTC

v_call: TRBV7-8
j_call: TRBJ2-3
clone_size: NA
d_call: NA
cdr3_aa: CASSLGQRGTQYF
cdr3_nt: TGTGCCAGCAGCTTGGGTCAAAGGGGGACGCAGTATTTT

v_call: TRBV6-5
j_call: TRBJ2-1
clone_size: NA
d_call: NA
cdr3_aa: CASSYLRLEGWGQQFF
cdr3_nt: TGTGCCAGCAGTTACCTTCGACTAGAAGGATGGGGTCAGCAGTTCTTC

v_call: TRBV14
j_call: TRBJ2-1
clone_size: once
d_call: TRBD2
cdr3_aa: CASSQIAGLGYNEQFF
cdr3_nt: TGTGCCAGCAGCCAGATAGCGGGACTGGGATACAATGAGCAGTTCTTC

v_call: TRBV5-1
j_call: TRBJ2-7
clone_size: NA
d_call: NA
cdr3_aa: CASSLAPARVGTVNEQYF
cdr3_nt: TGCGCCAGCAGCTTGGCGCCTGCCAGGGTGGGTACGGTGAATGAGCAGTACTTC

v_call: TRBV20-1
j_call: TRBJ2-1
clone_size: NA
d_call: TRBD2
cdr3_aa: CSARGLAQTYNEQFF
cdr3_nt: TGCAGTGCTAGAGGACTAGCGCAGACCTACAATGAGCAGTTCTTC

v_call: TRBV5-1
j_call: TRBJ2-4
clone_size: NA
d_call: NA
cdr3_aa: CASSEDENIQYF
cdr3_nt: TGCGCCAGCAGCGAGGATGAAAACATTCAGTACTTC

v_call: TRBV20-1
j_call: TRBJ2-1
clone_size: NA
d_call: NA
cdr3_aa: CSARDSGRARGHNEQFF
cdr3_nt: TGCAGTGCTAGAGATAGCGGCCGCGCGCGGGGACACAATGAGCAGTTCTTC

v_call: TRBV24-1
j_call: TRBJ2-1
clone_size: NA
d_call: TRBD2
cdr3_aa: CATSDPWTSGSYNEQFF
cdr3_nt: TGTGCCACCAGTGACCCCTGGACTAGCGGCTCCTACAATGAGCAGTTCTTC

v_call: TRBV4-2
j_call: TRBJ2-6
clone_size: NA
d_call: NA
cdr3_aa: CASSQEGLLGANVLTF
cdr3_nt: TGTGCCAGCAGCCAAGAGGGACTTCTCGGGGCCAACGTCCTGACTTTC

v_call: TRBV27
j_call: TRBJ2-7
clone_size: few
d_call: NA
cdr3_aa: CASASTGETYEQYF
cdr3_nt: TGTGCCAGCGCCTCGACAGGAGAAACCTACGAGCAGTACTTC

v_call: TRBV7-2
j_call: TRBJ2-5
clone_size: few
d_call: NA
cdr3_aa: CASSVGTATGQETQYF
cdr3_nt: TGTGCCAGCAGCGTGGGGACTGCTACTGGCCAAGAGACCCAGTACTTC

v_call: TRBV7-9
j_call: TRBJ1-1
clone_size: NA
d_call: NA
cdr3_aa: CASSLMTDEAFF
cdr3_nt: TGTGCCAGCAGCTTAATGACAGATGAAGCTTTCTTT

v_call: TRBV5-1
j_call: TRBJ2-2
clone_size: NA
d_call: NA
cdr3_aa: CASSLAIRSELGELFF
cdr3_nt: TGCGCCAGCAGCTTGGCGATCCGGTCCGAACTCGGGGAGCTGTTTTTT

v_call: TRBV11-1
j_call: TRBJ2-1
clone_size: NA
d_call: TRBD2
cdr3_aa: CASSLAMASGRSYNEQFF
cdr3_nt: TGTGCCAGCAGCTTAGCGATGGCTAGCGGGCGGTCCTACAATGAGCAGTTCTTC

v_call: TRBV11-1
j_call: TRBJ2-3
clone_size: NA
d_call: TRBD1
cdr3_aa: CASSHPEPGQGSRTLTDTQYF
cdr3_nt: TGTGCCAGCAGCCACCCGGAACCGGGACAGGGGTCCCGGACCCTCACAGATACGCAGTATTTT

v_call: TRBV5-1
j_call: TRBJ2-2
clone_size: NA
d_call: TRBD2
cdr3_aa: CASSLEASGTSGLTAGELFF
cdr3_nt: TGCGCCAGCAGCTTGGAGGCCTCAGGGACTAGCGGGCTAACTGCCGGGGAGCTGTTTTTT

v_call: TRBV20-1
j_call: TRBJ1-2
clone_size: NA
d_call: NA
cdr3_aa: CSARVLPDTYGYTF
cdr3_nt: TGCAGTGCTAGAGTGCTCCCTGATACCTATGGCTACACCTTC

v_call: TRBV6-1
j_call: TRBJ2-3
clone_size: NA
d_call: NA
cdr3_aa: CASSSSMDTQYF
cdr3_nt: TGTGCCAGCAGTTCTAGCATGGATACGCAGTATTTT

v_call: TRBV20-1
j_call: TRBJ2-7
clone_size: NA
d_call: NA
cdr3_aa: CSARDREAPTEPYEQYF
cdr3_nt: TGCAGTGCTAGAGATCGCGAGGCCCCGACAGAACCCTACGAGCAGTACTTC